A single sample gave rise to the 5 T cell receptor beta chains below, sequenced in a study of blood T cells in healthy people across ages. A second PCR of roughly 7 to 11 cycles used a sample-barcoded 5' primer and a J-beta primer mix. TCRdb ran MiXCR on the 5' RACE reads and lists one entry per CDR3 protein. The data hold 1.5 million or so distinct CDR3 sequences, with 42% observed a single time. Sequenced input: blood. These receptor sequences come from a woman aged 18-30 years in good health.

This chain connects TRBV7-9 to TRBJ2-3; TRBD2 matches at 7 bases. Per the germline V gene, CDR1 is SEHNR and CDR2 is FQNEAQ (reference sequence). The CDR3 sequence is 16 residues long. After removal of 4 bases from V and 0 bases from J, the junction contained 7 bases not matched to a gene. The CDR3 region has the DNA TGTGCCAGCAGCTCTATAGCGGGCGCCAGCACAGATACGCAGTATTTT. Translated: CASSSIAGASTDTQYF.

This clonotype was observed a few times. The chain joins TRBV20-1 to TRBJ2-1; TRBD2 aligns across 10 bases. The germline V gene encodes CDR1 DFQATT and CDR2 SNEGSKA (reference sequence). The junction had 13 bases not matched to a gene; V was cut back by 3 bases and J by 2 bases. The CDR3 covers 18 residues. The CDR3 loop reads CSASHPGASGGTYNEQFF. DNA for the CDR3: TGCAGTGCTAGTCACCCCGGGGCTAGCGGGGGTACCTACAATGAGCAGTTCTTC.

The chain couples TRBV7-6 to TRBJ2-3; D remains unclear. V lost 6 bases and J 1 base, leaving 17 bases between the germline ends. This CDR3 comprises 16 residues. Germline loops: CDR1 SGHVS, CDR2 FNYEAQ. Written as DNA, the CDR3 is TGTGCCAGCAGTCTTGGTTGGACCTCTGGCACAGATACGCAGTATTTT. It translates to CASSLGWTSGTDTQYF.

This clonotype was seen many times. The J gene is TRBJ2-7, the V gene TRBV29-1, with D hard to call. Deletions cut 1 base from V and 4 bases from J, with 14 bases between. The length of the CDR3 is 14 residues. Germline CDR1 SQVTM, CDR2 ANQGSEA. Here the CDR3 DNA reads TGCAGCGTTGAAGCGGAAAGGCGTATATACGAGCAGTACTTC. Encoded protein: CSVEAERRIYEQYF.

This clonotype was counted only a few times. The chain couples TRBV12-3 or TRBV12-4 to TRBJ1-1; 9 bases fit TRBD1. V was pared by 4 bases and J by 6 bases, with 9 bases of the junction left unmatched. The CDR3 has 15 residues. The CDR3 loop reads CASSSPGTGMAEAFF. The CDR3, as DNA: TGTGCCAGCAGTTCTCCCGGGACAGGGATGGCTGAAGCTTTCTTT.